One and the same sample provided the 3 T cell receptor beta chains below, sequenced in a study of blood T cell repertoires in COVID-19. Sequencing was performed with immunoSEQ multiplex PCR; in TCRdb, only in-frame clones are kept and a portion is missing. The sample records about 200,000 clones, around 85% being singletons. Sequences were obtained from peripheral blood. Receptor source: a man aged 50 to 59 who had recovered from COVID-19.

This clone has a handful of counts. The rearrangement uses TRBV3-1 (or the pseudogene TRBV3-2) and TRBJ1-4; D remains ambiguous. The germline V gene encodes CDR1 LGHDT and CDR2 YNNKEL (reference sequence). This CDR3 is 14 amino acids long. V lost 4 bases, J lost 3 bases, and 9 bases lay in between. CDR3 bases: TGTGCCAGCAGCCTCTTGCGGGCTAATGAAAAACTGTTTTTT. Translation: CASSLLRANEKLFF.

The CDR3 sequence is CASSLRGLDEITQYF. In DNA, the CDR3 is TGTGCCAGCAGCTTAAGAGGACTGGACGAGATTACCCAGTACTTC. V usage is TRBV11-2 and J usage is TRBJ2-5; possibly TRBD2 for D (5 bases). CDR1 is SGHAT, CDR2 FQNNGV, per germline. The CDR3 is 15 amino acids. Deletions cut 2 bases from V and 8 bases from J, with 18 bases between.

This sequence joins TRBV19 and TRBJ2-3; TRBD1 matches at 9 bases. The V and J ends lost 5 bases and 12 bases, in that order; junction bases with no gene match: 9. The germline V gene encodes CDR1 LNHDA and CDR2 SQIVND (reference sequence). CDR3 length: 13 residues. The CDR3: CASSLSRDRAQYF. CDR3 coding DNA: TGTGCCAGTAGTCTGTCCCGGGACAGGGCCCAGTATTTT. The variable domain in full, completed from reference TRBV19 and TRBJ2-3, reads DGGITQSPKYLFRKEGQNVTLSCEQNLNHDAMYWYRQDPGQGLRLIYYSQIVNDFQKGDIAEGYSVSREKKESFPLTVTSAQKNPTAFYLCASSLSRDRAQYFGPGTRLTVL.